Below, 31 T cell receptor beta chains from the same sample are listed, as sequenced in a study of CD8 T cells in ankylosing spondylitis. Study conclusions and caveats: About 8 highly homologous variants made up a TCR beta motif, and this motif appeared characteristic of ankylosing spondylitis blood.

These receptors' antigens are unknown. TCRdb redid the calling of the 5' RACE reads with MiXCR, one entry per CDR3 protein. The sample includes approximately 400,000 distinct CDR3 sequences, about 25% of them seen just once. The specimen sequenced was blood, either unsorted or a sorted T cell fraction (not recorded which). These receptors all stem from a male donor with ankylosing spondylitis.

This chain connects TRBV7-8 to TRBJ2-5, with D unresolved. The germline V gene has CDR1 SGHVS and CDR2 FQNEAQ. V dropped 5 bases and J dropped 4 bases, with 8 bases sitting between them. CDR3 size: 12 residues. This CDR3 reads CASSPFLETQYF. DNA for the CDR3: TGTGCCAGCAGCCCGTTCTTAGAGACCCAGTACTTC.

The chain recombines TRBV3-1 with TRBJ1-2; no clear D gene. CDR3 length equals 16 residues. V lost 4 bases, J lost 0 bases, and 15 bases lay in between. Germline CDR1 is LGHDT and CDR2 is YNNKEL (reference sequence). The CDR3 reads CASSPWYGTTNYGYTF. As DNA, the CDR3 is TGTGCCAGCAGCCCGTGGTACGGAACCACTAACTATGGCTACACCTTC.

This chain connects TRBV6-5 to TRBJ2-7; 8 bases are shared with TRBD1. CDR1 is MNHEY and CDR2 is SVGAGI in the germline V gene. The length of the CDR3 is 15 residues. J lost 2 bases, V lost 1 base, and 4 bases had no gene match. The CDR3 here is CASSYLQGAAYEQYV. CDR3 sequence (DNA): TGTGCCAGCAGTTACTTGCAGGGGGCTGCCTACGAGCAGTACGTC.

V usage is TRBV24-1 and J usage is TRBJ2-3, with 7 bases lining up with TRBD1. Looked up from germline, CDR1 is KGHDR and CDR2 is SFDVKD. The CDR3 sequence is 13 residues long. Trimming cost V 7 bases and J 0 bases; bases outside gene matches: 0. The CDR3 region has the DNA TGTGCCACCAGAGGGGGCAGCACAGATACGCAGTATTTT. Its protein product is CATRGGSTDTQYF.

This clonotype was seen only a few times. V usage is TRBV7-9 and J usage is TRBJ1-1, with 10 bases identical to TRBD1. V was pared by 5 bases and J by 0 bases, with 9 bases of the junction left unmatched. Germline CDR1 reads SEHNR; CDR2 reads FQNEAQ (reference sequence). The CDR3 totals 17 residues. This CDR3 is CASSPRDRGFMNTEAFF. Written as DNA, the CDR3 is TGTGCCAGCAGCCCCCGGGACAGGGGCTTCATGAACACTGAAGCTTTCTTT.

This clonotype turned up a few times. The rearrangement joins TRBV5-1 to TRBJ2-3; D remains ambiguous. Trimming took 1 base from V and 0 from J, leaving 12 bases between them. Germline V gene sequence: CDR1 SGHRS, CDR2 YFSETQ. The CDR3 has 16 residues. The DNA for the CDR3 is TGCGCCAGCAGCTTGTCCCGAATCCAGAGCACAGATACGCAGTATTTT. This translates into CASSLSRIQSTDTQYF.

The chain links TRBV5-1 to TRBJ2-5, with D possibly being TRBD1 or TRBD2 (5 bases each). This CDR3 comprises 14 residues. The V and J ends lost 5 bases and 1 base respectively, with 12 bases between them. Germline V lookup: CDR1 SGHRS, CDR2 YFSETQ. The CDR3 DNA reads as TGCGCCAGCAGATCCGGGACGGCCCAAGAGACCCAGTACTTC. Translation gives CASRSGTAQETQYF.

This clonotype has just a few counts. The chain combines TRBV10-2 with TRBJ2-3; D possibly corresponds to TRBD1 (5 bases). The CDR3 is made up of 14 amino acids. Germline lookup yields CDR1 WSHSY and CDR2 SAAADI. Trimming removed 5 bases from V and 2 bases from J, with 11 bases in between. The CDR3 DNA is TGCGCCAGCAGTTCTCAGGGCTACACAGATACGCAGTATTTT. Translating it yields CASSSQGYTDTQYF.

This clonotype has a handful of counts. The CDR3 sequence: CASSLLGLGNAEAFF. The CDR3, as DNA: TGCGCCAGCAGCTTGTTGGGACTCGGGAATGCTGAAGCTTTCTTT. The genes are TRBV5-1 and TRBJ1-1; a weak D match, TRBD1 (5 bases). The CDR3 has 15 residues. V lost 1 base, J lost 6 bases, and 16 bases lay in between. Germline V gene sequence: CDR1 SGHRS, CDR2 YFSETQ.

This clonotype was seen only once. V and J are TRBV7-9 and TRBJ2-3; 7 bases map to TRBD1. V lost 5 bases to trimming and J lost 8 bases; unmatched junction nucleotides: 4. Germline loops: CDR1 SEHNR, CDR2 FQNEAQ (reference sequence). The CDR3 sequence is 12 residues long. The CDR3 protein is CASSVSGGTQYF. The CDR3 DNA reads as TGTGCCAGCAGCGTATCAGGGGGTACGCAGTATTTT.

The chain links TRBV20-1 to TRBJ2-2, with a weak D call TRBD2 (6 bases). Germline V CDR1 and CDR2: DFQATT, SNEGSKA (reference sequence). The germline V and J ends were trimmed by 2 bases and 0 bases, with 7 bases remaining between them. CDR3 length: 14 residues. The CDR3 loop reads CSARRLANTGELFF. Written as DNA, the CDR3 is TGCAGTGCTAGAAGACTAGCGAACACCGGGGAGCTGTTTTTT.

V usage is TRBV9 and J usage is TRBJ1-3; tentative D call: TRBD1 (6 bases). This CDR3 has 14 residues. Trimming removed 4 bases from V and 9 bases from J, with 17 bases in between. Germline CDR1 and CDR2: SGDLS and YYNGEE. CDR3 region: CASSQAGVEGTIYF. DNA for the CDR3: TGTGCCAGCAGCCAAGCAGGGGTAGAGGGCACCATATATTTT.

A few counts support this clonotype. The rearrangement uses TRBV6-5 and TRBJ1-1; 8 bases agree with TRBD1. Germline V CDR1 and CDR2: MNHEY, SVGAGI. The CDR3 has 15 residues. With 4 bases clipped from V and 3 bases from J, the junction kept 7 bases outside the gene matches. In nucleotides, the CDR3 is TGTGCCAGCAGTTTGTTACAGGGGGGATACACTGAAGCTTTCTTT. This sequence encodes CASSLLQGGYTEAFF.

V is TRBV30 and J is TRBJ2-7, with D maybe TRBD2 (5 bases). The germline V gene encodes CDR1 GTSNPN and CDR2 SVGIG (reference sequence). The CDR3 totals 13 residues. Trimming shortened V by 0 bases and J by 4 bases, and 10 bases separated the two germline ends. CDR3 residues: CAWSVRGLYEQYV. The DNA of the CDR3 is TGTGCCTGGAGTGTACGAGGACTTTACGAGCAGTACGTC.

This clonotype was counted many times. The rearrangement joins TRBV12-3 or TRBV12-4 to TRBJ2-2; 7 bases match TRBD2. The CDR3 contains 15 residues. V shed 6 bases and J 3 bases; nucleotides not matched to a gene: 7. Here the CDR3 reads CASRPDRGDTGELFF. In DNA, the CDR3 is TGTGCCAGCAGGCCCGATCGGGGGGACACCGGGGAGCTGTTTTTT.

This rearrangement joins TRBV9 to TRBJ2-3, with D possibly matching TRBD2 (6 bases). The CDR3 covers 15 residues. CDR1 is SGDLS, CDR2 YYNGEE, per germline. V gave up 0 bases and J gave up 2 bases, with 10 bases separating them. This chain's CDR3 is CASSVGAGSTDTQYF. CDR3 DNA sequence: TGTGCCAGCAGCGTAGGGGCGGGATCCACAGATACGCAGTATTTT.

This clonotype was picked up one time. The chain joins TRBV5-1 to TRBJ2-1, with 8 bases identical to TRBD2. CDR1 SGHRS and CDR2 YFSETQ come from the germline V gene. The CDR3 runs 16 residues. Trimming at V came to 4 bases and at J to 2 bases, leaving 8 bases not matched to a gene. In DNA, the CDR3 is TGCGCCAGCAGCCCGTTGTCCGGGAGGGCCTACAATGAGCAGTTCTTC. Translation gives CASSPLSGRAYNEQFF.

V gene TRBV20-1 combines with J gene TRBJ2-1, with 12 bases lining up with TRBD2. CDR1 DFQATT and CDR2 SNEGSKA come from the germline V gene (reference sequence). With V trimmed by 0 bases and J by 9 bases, 9 bases remained unmatched. The CDR3 runs to 16 residues. The CDR3 DNA reads as TGCAGTGCTAGAGACAATCTAGCGGGAGGGCCCGGTGAGCAGTTCTTC. Its protein is CSARDNLAGGPGEQFF.

The DNA for the CDR3 is TGCGCCAGCAGACTGACGGACAGGGACTCCTACGAGCAGTACGTC. Its protein is CASRLTDRDSYEQYV. This chain links TRBV5-1 with TRBJ2-7, with TRBD1 identical over 8 bases. V lost 5 bases to trimming and J lost 0 bases; unmatched junction nucleotides: 7. There are 15 residues in the CDR3. Germline CDR1 and CDR2: SGHRS and YFSETQ.

The CDR3 DNA reads TGTGCCAGCAGTGAGAACAGGGACAATGAGCAGTTCTTC. Its protein is CASSENRDNEQFF. This chain joins TRBV2 and TRBJ2-1; D perhaps matches TRBD1 (6 bases). The CDR3 has 13 residues. Per the germline V gene, CDR1 is SNHLY and CDR2 is FYNNEI. The ends were cut back, 3 bases at V and 5 bases at J, with 8 bases in the middle. The whole variable domain, filled in from reference TRBV2 and TRBJ2-1, reads EPEVTQTPSHQVTQMGQEVILRCVPISNHLYFYWYRQILGQKVEFLVSFYNNEISEKSEIFDDQFSVERPDGSNFTLKIRSTKLEDSAMYFCASSENRDNEQFFGPGTRLTVL.

V usage is TRBV5-1 and J usage is TRBJ1-1; D perhaps matches TRBD1 (5 bases). CDR3 length: 14 residues. Germline lookup yields CDR1 SGHRS and CDR2 YFSETQ. Trimming removed 5 bases at V and 6 bases at J, with 17 bases between. In DNA form, the CDR3 reads TGCGCCAGCAGTTCGGGCAGGGCTGCATCTGAAGCTTTCTTT. It is translated as CASSSGRAASEAFF. The full variable domain, its missing parts supplied by reference TRBV5-1 and TRBJ1-1, is KAGVTQTPRYLIKTRGQQVTLSCSPISGHRSVSWYQQTPGQGLQFLFEYFSETQRNKGNFPGRFSGRQFSNSRSEMNVSTLELGDSALYLCASSSGRAASEAFFGQGTRLTVV.

This clonotype was counted ten times or more. The rearrangement links TRBV5-1 to TRBJ1-1; D is possibly TRBD1 (5 bases). Germline V CDR1 and CDR2: SGHRS, YFSETQ. V was shortened by 5 bases and J by 2 bases, with 13 bases between the two germline ends. The length of the CDR3 is 14 residues. The CDR3 spells CASRLDQGNTEAFF. The CDR3 coding sequence is TGCGCCAGCAGGCTTGACCAGGGTAACACTGAAGCTTTCTTT.

This clonotype was seen only once. A much larger clone sits a single nucleotide away, making a read error possible. This rearrangement joins TRBV2 to TRBJ2-3; no firm D call. Per the germline V gene, CDR1 is SNHLY and CDR2 is FYNNEI. Trimming pared 6 bases from V and 4 bases from J, leaving 5 bases between. CDR3 size: 11 residues. The CDR3 region is CASSDADTQYF. The CDR3, as DNA: TGTGCCAGCAGCGACGCAGATACGCAGTATTTT.

This clonotype was detected a few times. This chain links TRBV30 with TRBJ1-6; TRBD1 is a possible D gene (5 bases). Germline assignment: CDR1 GTSNPN and CDR2 SVGIG (reference sequence). This CDR3 has 14 amino acids. Trimming pared 0 bases from V and 7 bases from J, leaving 10 bases between. The CDR3 nucleotides are TGTGCCTGGAGTGTACAAGGGGTAAATTCACCCCTCCACTTT. Protein: CAWSVQGVNSPLHF. The whole variable domain, filled in from reference TRBV30 and TRBJ1-6, reads SQTIHQWPATLVQPVGSPLSLECTVEGTSNPNLYWYRQAAGRGLQLLFYSVGIGQISSEVPQNLSASRPQDRQFILSSKKLLLSDSGFYLCAWSVQGVNSPLHFGNGTRLTVT.

This clonotype has more than one count but fewer than ten. The chain combines TRBV2 with TRBJ1-6, with D perhaps TRBD1 (6 bases). The CDR3 is 14 amino acids. Between the trimmed V and J ends, which lost 7 bases and 6 bases, there was a span of 13 bases. Germline V gene data show CDR1 as SNHLY and CDR2 as FYNNEI. CDR3 loop: CASKGEGGNSPLHF. CDR3 DNA sequence: TGTGCCAGCAAGGGGGAGGGTGGTAATTCACCCCTCCACTTT.

The V gene is TRBV5-1, the J gene TRBJ2-1; D possibly corresponds to TRBD2 (5 bases). The CDR3 length is 14 residues. The V and J ends lost 4 bases and 7 bases respectively, with 15 bases between them. Germline V gene lookup returns CDR1 SGHRS and CDR2 YFSETQ. CDR3 DNA: TGCGCCAGCAGCCCGGGAATAGCGCGGAATGAGCAGTTCTTC. Protein: CASSPGIARNEQFF.

This clonotype was counted between two and nine times. The chain is built from TRBV4-2 and TRBJ2-1; 10 bases agree with TRBD2. CDR1 and CDR2 from the germline V gene are LGHNA and YNFKEQ. With 4 bases clipped from V and 2 bases from J, the junction kept 14 bases outside the gene matches. The CDR3 runs to 19 residues. The CDR3 DNA is TGTGCCAGCAGCCGCCGGGGCGGACTAGCGGAGGCCCCCTACAATGAGCAGTTCTTC. This codes for CASSRRGGLAEAPYNEQFF.

V gene TRBV5-1 combines with J gene TRBJ2-1, with 9 bases identical to TRBD1. Germline V gene sequence: CDR1 SGHRS, CDR2 YFSETQ. The ends lost 4 bases at V and 8 bases at J; junction bases unmatched: 7. The length of the CDR3 is 14 residues. The CDR3 coding sequence is TGCGCCAGCAGCCTCGGGACAGGGTTCTATGAGCAGTTCTTC. Translation gives CASSLGTGFYEQFF.

At least ten counts were recorded for this clonotype. V is TRBV7-2 and J is TRBJ2-3; D remains ambiguous. The V end lost 1 base, the J end lost 6 bases, and 8 bases lay between the germline ends. The CDR3 contains 13 residues. Germline lookup yields CDR1 SGHTA and CDR2 FQGNSA. In nucleotides, the CDR3 is TGTGCCAGCAGCTTAGAAGCTGAGGATACGCAGTATTTT. This encodes CASSLEAEDTQYF.

This clonotype was counted a few times. This chain uses TRBV5-1 with TRBJ1-5; weak D call: TRBD1 (5 bases). Germline values: CDR1 SGHRS, CDR2 YFSETQ. Trimming removed 1 base from V and 5 bases from J, with 13 bases in between. This CDR3 spans 15 amino acids. The CDR3 protein is CASSLSGIGDQPQHF. In DNA form, the CDR3 reads TGCGCCAGCAGCTTGTCAGGGATAGGAGATCAGCCCCAGCATTTT.

The V and J genes are TRBV20-1 and TRBJ2-1; 13 bases align to TRBD2. Losses at the gene ends were 1 base for V and 4 bases for J; bases not matched to a gene: 1. CDR1 is DFQATT and CDR2 is SNEGSKA in the germline V gene (reference sequence). The CDR3 is 15 amino acids. CDR3 sequence (DNA): TGCAGTGCTAGAGGGGGACTAGCGGGGTACAATGAGCAGTTCTTC. Translating gives CSARGGLAGYNEQFF.